These 27 T cell receptor beta chains share one sample of origin, sequenced in a study of blood T cell repertoires in COVID-19. Here immunoSEQ multiplex PCR was the method, and the copy in TCRdb shows in-frame clones only, minus some. This sample has a few hundred thousand clones, with about nine tenths found just once. The specimen sequenced was peripheral blood. These receptors all come from a young woman who had recovered from COVID-19.

The chain employs TRBV5-4 and TRBJ2-7; 11 bases agree with TRBD2. Germline CDR1 reads SGHNT; CDR2 reads YYREEE (reference sequence). V lost 6 bases and J lost 2; bases outside the gene matches: 7. The CDR3 length is 15 residues. In DNA form, the CDR3 reads TGTGCCAGCACCATCGGGACTAGCGGAACCTACGAGCAGTACTTC. This translates into CASTIGTSGTYEQYF.

The chain uses TRBV19 and TRBJ2-1; D might be TRBD2 (5 bases). Germline V gene lookup returns CDR1 LNHDA and CDR2 SQIVND (reference sequence). V lost 5 bases, J lost 2 bases, and 13 bases lay in between. The CDR3 totals 15 residues. In DNA, the CDR3 is TGTGCCAGTAGTCCCCCCGAGACTACCTACAATGAGCAGTTCTTC. It yields the protein CASSPPETTYNEQFF.

This chain uses TRBV5-4 with TRBJ2-1; no definite D call. Germline assignment: CDR1 SGHNT and CDR2 YYREEE (reference sequence). The CDR3 runs to 17 residues. Trimming left V 0 bases short and J 8 bases short, with 21 bases between. The CDR3, as DNA: TGTGCCAGCAGCTTGGACCCAAAGAATAGAGCTTTGCATGAGCAGTTCTTC. This encodes CASSLDPKNRALHEQFF.

This clone was seen once. The chain employs TRBV12-3 or TRBV12-4 and TRBJ2-5; TRBD1 is a possible D gene (6 bases). The CDR3 spans 13 residues. Trimming removed 9 bases at V and 1 base at J, with 12 bases between. The CDR3 nucleotides read TGTGCCAGTCAACAGGGTCCCCAAGAGACCCAGTACTTC. It specifies CASQQGPQETQYF.

This clone has a single count. V gene TRBV30 combines with J gene TRBJ2-1, with D tentatively TRBD2 (5 bases). This CDR3 contains 11 residues. CDR1 is GTSNPN and CDR2 is SVGIG in the germline V gene (reference sequence). Trimming left V 2 bases short and J 10 bases short, with 9 bases between. DNA for the CDR3: TGTGCCTGGAGTCCGGACTGGGAGCAGTTCTTC. It encodes CAWSPDWEQFF.

This clone was seen more than once but under ten times. The chain employs TRBV4-1 and TRBJ1-1; 8 bases are a match to TRBD1. The CDR3 is 15 amino acids. Germline CDR1 MGHRA, CDR2 YSYEKL. V trimming: 5 bases; J trimming: 1 base; junction bases outside the gene matches: 6. CDR3 nucleotide sequence: TGCGCCAGCAGCTACGGACAGGGAGAGAACACTGAAGCTTTCTTT. This encodes CASSYGQGENTEAFF.

V gene TRBV5-1 combines with J gene TRBJ1-6, with a weak D call TRBD1 (5 bases). V gave up 1 base and J gave up 0 bases, with 8 bases separating them. From germline, CDR1 is SGHRS and CDR2 YFSETQ. The CDR3 extends over 16 amino acids. The CDR3 is CASSLRGSSYNSPLHF. The CDR3 bases are TGCGCCAGCAGCTTGCGGGGGAGCTCCTATAATTCACCCCTCCACTTT. Full variable domain (outside the CDR3, taken from reference TRBV5-1 and TRBJ1-6): KAGVTQTPRYLIKTRGQQVTLSCSPISGHRSVSWYQQTPGQGLQFLFEYFSETQRNKGNFPGRFSGRQFSNSRSEMNVSTLELGDSALYLCASSLRGSSYNSPLHFGNGTRLTVT.

The rearrangement uses TRBV4-1 and TRBJ2-1, with no clear D. This CDR3 comprises 16 residues. Germline V CDR1 and CDR2: MGHRA, YSYEKL. V gave up 3 bases and J gave up 9 bases, with 21 bases separating them. The DNA for the CDR3 is TGCGCCAGCAGCCACCCCACAGCTTACGCGAGAACTGAGCAGTTCTTC. Its protein is CASSHPTAYARTEQFF.

V and J are TRBV5-6 and TRBJ1-2; TRBD1 aligns across 8 bases. V dropped 4 bases and J dropped 4; count of bases not matched to a gene: 12. The length of the CDR3 is 16 residues. Per the germline V gene, CDR1 is SGHDT and CDR2 is YYEEEE. CDR3: CASSPTGAATLYGYTF. The DNA for the CDR3 is TGTGCCAGCAGCCCGACAGGGGCCGCAACCCTCTATGGCTACACCTTC.

The chain recombines TRBV15 with TRBJ2-5; 11 bases agree with TRBD2. This CDR3 is built from 20 residues. Germline V CDR1 and CDR2: LNHNV, YYDKDF (reference sequence). With V trimmed by 0 bases and J by 5 bases, 17 bases remained unmatched. CDR3 loop: CATSRDYESTSGGTWETQYF. CDR3 nucleotide sequence: TGTGCCACCAGCAGAGATTACGAAAGCACTAGCGGGGGAACCTGGGAGACCCAGTACTTC.

This chain connects TRBV5-8 to TRBJ2-5; 8 bases line up with TRBD1. Trimming took 4 bases from V and 2 from J; bases not matched to a gene: 1. This CDR3 is built from 13 residues. Germline V CDR1 and CDR2: SGHTS, YDEGEE. Written as DNA, the CDR3 is TGTGCCAGCAGCCGGGACAGGCAAGAGACCCAGTACTTC. Its translation: CASSRDRQETQYF.

The sample holds one count of this clone. The gene calls are TRBV7-3 and TRBJ2-5; 9 bases agree with TRBD1. Germline trimming cut 5 bases from V and 5 bases from J; bases unmatched to any gene: 3. This CDR3 has 13 residues. Germline V gives CDR1 SGHTA, CDR2 FQGTGA. The CDR3 DNA reads as TGTGCCAGCAGCCGCGGACAGGGGGAGACCCAGTACTTC. Its translation is CASSRGQGETQYF.

CDR3 in amino acids: CASSRTSGGAYEQYF. As DNA, the CDR3 is TGTGCCAGCAGCCGTACTAGCGGGGGGGCCTACGAGCAGTACTTC. The chain uses TRBV7-2 and TRBJ2-7; TRBD2 agrees at 13 bases. Trimming took 5 bases from V and 2 from J; bases not matched to a gene: 3. There are 15 residues in the CDR3. The germline CDR1 and CDR2 sequences are SGHTA and FQGNSA.

The chain couples TRBV28 to TRBJ2-7, with D hard to call. V lost 1 base and J lost 7, with 5 bases in between. Germline V CDR1 and CDR2: MDHEN, SYDVKM. CDR3 length: 11 residues. The CDR3 DNA follows: TGTGCCAGCAGTTTATCGGTGGAGCAGTACTTC. Translation gives CASSLSVEQYF.

This chain links TRBV28 with TRBJ2-1; 9 bases agree with TRBD2. This CDR3 contains 17 residues. The germline V gene has CDR1 MDHEN and CDR2 SYDVKM. J gave up 5 bases and V 4 bases, and 12 bases lay outside the gene matches. The CDR3 DNA reads as TGTGCCAGCAGTTCTCTTGCGAGCCTAGCGGGAAACAATGAGCAGTTCTTC. Translation gives CASSSLASLAGNNEQFF.

This clone was seen only once. The chain uses TRBV27 and TRBJ1-4; D remains unclear. CDR3 length: 17 amino acids. Per the germline V gene, CDR1 is MNHEY and CDR2 is SMNVEV (reference sequence). With 5 bases removed from V and 3 bases from J, the gap between germline ends came to 19 bases. CDR3 DNA sequence: TGTGCCAGCAGTGAAGCTAGAGGGCCATCGGCTAATGAAAAACTGTTTTTT. This encodes CASSEARGPSANEKLFF.

As to this clone: In the same sample, other DNA sequences code for this CDR3. V gene TRBV5-6 combines with J gene TRBJ1-6; TRBD1 matches 7 bases. Unmatched junction bases numbered 5, after V lost 4 bases and J lost 7 bases. The germline V gene has CDR1 SGHDT and CDR2 YYEEEE. This CDR3 has 14 amino acids. The CDR3 is CASSPGTANSPLHF. The CDR3 coding sequence is TGTGCCAGCAGCCCCGGGACAGCCAATTCACCCCTCCACTTT.

The rearrangement uses TRBV30 and TRBJ1-1, with D possibly TRBD1 on 6 matching bases. Germline lookup yields CDR1 GTSNPN and CDR2 SVGIG (reference sequence). The CDR3 contains 16 residues. V was pared by 2 bases and J by 1 base, with 17 bases between. The CDR3 DNA reads TGTGCCTGGAGTAATGGTCGGGACACTGAGAACACTGAAGCTTTCTTT. It is translated as CAWSNGRDTENTEAFF.

This chain connects TRBV6-5 to TRBJ1-2; D gene unclear. Germline CDR1 MNHEY, CDR2 SVGAGI. There are 16 residues in the CDR3. V was trimmed by 0 bases and J by 6 bases, leaving 17 bases between them. The CDR3: CASSYSAGLGLHGYTF. The CDR3 bases are TGTGCCAGCAGTTACTCAGCGGGCCTCGGATTGCATGGCTACACCTTC.

The CDR3 here is CASSPWTSGDNTGELFF. The DNA of the CDR3 is TGTGCCAGCAGCCCCTGGACTAGCGGGGATAACACCGGGGAGCTGTTTTTT. The rearrangement links TRBV11-3 to TRBJ2-2, with 12 bases lining up with TRBD2. Germline CDR1 and CDR2: SGHNT and YENEEA. This CDR3 is 17 amino acids long. The junction had 6 bases not matched to a gene; V was cut back by 5 bases and J by 2 bases.

The chain has TRBV21-1 and TRBJ1-1; TRBD1, the table's D call, lacks a check against the DNA. TRBV21-1 is given as a pseudogene. The CDR3 consists of 18 residues. The CDR3 nucleotides are TGTGCCAGCAGCAAAGCCCAGATGCCCGGGACAGGGAGTACTCGGGCTTTCTTT. Its translation: CASSKAQMPGTGSTRAFF.

The chain employs TRBV7-6 and TRBJ1-3; TRBD1 is a possible D gene (6 bases). CDR1 and CDR2 from the germline V gene are SGHVS and FNYEAQ. This CDR3 contains 17 residues. The V end lost 0 bases, the J end lost 0 bases, and 12 bases lay between the germline ends. In DNA form, the CDR3 reads TGTGCCAGCAGCTTAGCCCTAACAGGGCACTCTGGAAACACCATATATTTT. Protein product: CASSLALTGHSGNTIYF.

The V call is TRBV6-2 or TRBV6-3, the J call TRBJ2-7, with TRBD1 identical over 7 bases. The CDR3 extends over 15 amino acids. Germline CDR1 is MNHEY and CDR2 is SVGEGT. V lost 4 bases and J lost 3; bases outside the gene matches: 9. CDR3 coding DNA: TGTGCCAGCAGTTTTCGACAGGGTATATTCTACGAGCAGTACTTC. Amino acids: CASSFRQGIFYEQYF.

The gene calls are TRBV6-5 and TRBJ2-5; D might be TRBD1 (5 bases). The V end lost 2 bases, the J end lost 4 bases, and 14 bases lay between the germline ends. This CDR3 spans 15 amino acids. Germline CDR1 is MNHEY and CDR2 is SVGAGI. The CDR3 DNA is TGTGCCAGCAGTTACCGCTACAGGACGGGAGAGACCCAGTACTTC. It is translated as CASSYRYRTGETQYF.

This clone was observed a few times. The rearrangement uses TRBV3-1 (or the pseudogene TRBV3-2) and TRBJ2-3, with TRBD2 as a possible D gene (6 bases). V dropped 3 bases and J dropped 1 base, with 14 bases sitting between them. The CDR3 loop spans 16 amino acids. Germline lookup yields CDR1 LGHDT and CDR2 YNNKEL (reference sequence). The CDR3 loop is CASSQSGSGRTDTQYF. The CDR3 coding sequence is TGTGCCAGCAGCCAGAGCGGTAGCGGACGCACAGATACGCAGTATTTT.

This sequence joins TRBV3-1 (or the pseudogene TRBV3-2) and TRBJ2-1; 7 bases match TRBD2. CDR3 length: 16 residues. Germline loops: CDR1 LGHDT, CDR2 YNNKEL (reference sequence). V lost 1 base to trimming and J lost 5 bases; unmatched junction nucleotides: 8. CDR3 sequence: CASSQGPGGANNEQFF. CDR3 nucleotide sequence: TGTGCCAGCAGCCAAGGGCCGGGGGGTGCGAACAATGAGCAGTTCTTC.

The rearrangement uses TRBV14 and TRBJ1-2; D unresolved. CDR3 length equals 15 residues. Trimming took off 0 bases at V and 4 bases at J, with 12 bases between the two ends. The germline gives CDR1 SGHDN, CDR2 FVKESK. The CDR3 nucleotides are TGTGCCAGCAGCCAAGATCTAGTGCCCTCCTATGGCTACACCTTC. It translates to CASSQDLVPSYGYTF.